The 28 T cell receptor beta chains below were found in one sample sequenced in a study of OX40 agonist ivuxolimab in advanced cancers. Data came from immunoSEQ multiplex PCR; TCRdb stores just in-frame clones and leaves some out. The table lists roughly 13,000 clones, roughly 76% of them singletons. Sample: CD4+ or CD8+ T cells sorted from blood, taken in a trial of the OX40 agonist ivuxolimab. Receptors originate from an adult with an advanced solid tumor such as melanoma, head and neck, liver or kidney cancer.

This clone was seen a handful of times. The V call is TRBV6-5, the J call TRBJ2-5; D is unclear. CDR1 and CDR2 from the germline V gene are MNHEY and SVGAGI. CDR3 size: 15 residues. Trimming removed 2 bases at V and 5 bases at J, with 15 bases between. The CDR3 here is CASSYEGSPGETQYF. The CDR3 nucleotides are TGTGCCAGCAGTTACGAAGGTAGTCCGGGCGAGACCCAGTACTTC.

The chain uses TRBV7-3 and TRBJ2-1; D might be TRBD1 (5 bases). Deletions cut 5 bases from V and 8 bases from J, with 13 bases between. Germline assignment: CDR1 SGHTA and CDR2 FQGTGA. The CDR3 loop spans 13 amino acids. CDR3 bases: TGTGCCAGCAGCACAGGCTTAAGCGATGAGCAGTTCTTC. Protein sequence: CASSTGLSDEQFF.

A single count supports this clone. This chain uses TRBV6-5 with TRBJ2-7; D might be TRBD1 (5 bases). There are 15 residues in the CDR3. Trimming stripped 0 bases from V and 2 bases from J, with 11 bases between. CDR1 and CDR2 from the germline V gene are MNHEY and SVGAGI. Here the CDR3 DNA reads TGTGCCAGCAGTTACTCAGGAGACAGTGCCTACGAGCAGTACTTC. Translated, it gives CASSYSGDSAYEQYF.

The chain carries TRBV6-5 and TRBJ2-3; maybe TRBD1 (5 bases). The CDR3 spans 15 residues. The germline gives CDR1 MNHEY, CDR2 SVGAGI. Trimming removed 2 bases from V and 0 bases from J, with 9 bases in between. The DNA for the CDR3 is TGTGCCAGCAGTTACGACAGCCTTAGCACAGATACGCAGTATTTT. This sequence encodes CASSYDSLSTDTQYF.

This chain uses TRBV15 with TRBJ2-1; TRBD1 matches 7 bases. CDR1 and CDR2 from the germline V gene are LNHNV and YYDKDF (reference sequence). The CDR3 is 17 residues long. Losses at the gene ends were 3 bases for V and 5 bases for J; bases not matched to a gene: 13. The CDR3 DNA reads as TGTGCCACCAGCAGGGCTCGACAGGGAATGTTGAACAATGAGCAGTTCTTC. Its protein product is CATSRARQGMLNNEQFF.

The chain joins TRBV7-3 to TRBJ2-1; no clear D. Trimming shortened V by 0 bases and J by 7 bases, and 7 bases separated the two germline ends. The V gene's germline CDR1 is SGHTA and CDR2 FQGTGA. This CDR3 is 13 amino acids long. In nucleotides, the CDR3 is TGTGCCAGCAGCTTAACAGCGTATAATGAGCAGTTCTTC. This encodes CASSLTAYNEQFF.

The chain has TRBV2 and TRBJ2-7, with 10 bases aligning to TRBD1. V lost 3 bases, J lost 7 bases, and 3 bases stayed unmatched. The CDR3 spans 13 residues. Germline assignment: CDR1 SNHLY and CDR2 FYNNEI. CDR3 region: CASSETGGREQYF. CDR3 nucleotide sequence: TGTGCCAGCAGTGAGACAGGGGGCCGGGAGCAGTACTTC.

Comments on this clone: Other DNA sequences in this specimen translate into the identical CDR3. J is TRBJ2-1 and V is TRBV15; the match to TRBD1 covers 7 bases. Looked up from germline, CDR1 is LNHNV and CDR2 is YYDKDF (reference sequence). Trimming took 1 base from V and 3 from J; bases not matched to a gene: 3. CDR3 length equals 15 residues. The CDR3 here is CATSRGRDSYNEQFF. CDR3 in DNA: TGTGCCACCAGCAGAGGAAGGGACAGCTACAATGAGCAGTTCTTC.

J is TRBJ1-2 and V is TRBV10-2; TRBD1 is a possible D gene (6 bases). Germline V gene sequence: CDR1 WSHSY, CDR2 SAAADI. The CDR3 totals 15 residues. The V and J ends lost 0 bases and 7 bases respectively, with 15 bases between them. The CDR3 reads CASSESRAGAGGYTF. For the CDR3, the DNA is TGCGCCAGCAGTGAGTCGCGGGCAGGGGCTGGTGGCTACACCTTC.

The J gene is TRBJ1-5, the V gene TRBV19, with D possibly being TRBD1 (5 bases). Germline CDR1 LNHDA, CDR2 SQIVND (reference sequence). Trimming stripped 7 bases from V and 6 bases from J, with 16 bases between. The CDR3 sequence is 14 residues long. The CDR3 DNA reads as TGTGCCAGTAAATCCGGGCAGGGTTTTCAGCCCCAGCATTTT. Its translation: CASKSGQGFQPQHF.

In this sample, this clone turned up a few times. The V call is TRBV5-1, the J call TRBJ2-1; D is ambiguous. The CDR3 contains 11 residues. Germline V gene data show CDR1 as SGHRS and CDR2 as YFSETQ. Trimming shortened V by 5 bases and J by 6 bases, and 6 bases separated the two germline ends. The CDR3 sequence is CASRDINEQFF. CDR3 DNA: TGCGCCAGCAGAGATATCAATGAGCAGTTCTTC.

The chain has TRBV20-1 and TRBJ2-1; D gene unclear. The CDR3 is 9 amino acids. Germline V gives CDR1 DFQATT, CDR2 SNEGSKA (reference sequence). The CDR3 sequence: CRQRHEQFF. The DNA of the CDR3 is TGCAGACAGAGACATGAGCAGTTCTTC.

The chain has TRBV30 and TRBJ2-3, with TRBD2 identical over 7 bases. With V trimmed by 2 bases and J by 9 bases, 5 bases remained unmatched. The CDR3 is 12 residues long. Germline V gene data show CDR1 as GTSNPN and CDR2 as SVGIG (reference sequence). The CDR3 DNA reads TGTGCCTGGAGTAAAGGGGAGGGCACGCAGTATTTT. This encodes CAWSKGEGTQYF.

CDR3 in amino acids: CASIPTSGGKETQYF. The CDR3 region has the DNA TGTGCCAGCATTCCCACTAGCGGGGGGAAAGAGACCCAGTACTTC. The V and J genes are TRBV6-6 and TRBJ2-5; 12 bases line up with TRBD2. Germline CDR1 and CDR2: MNHNY and SVGAGI (reference sequence). Trimming at V came to 7 bases and at J to 3 bases, leaving 6 bases not matched to a gene. The CDR3 extends over 15 amino acids.

The rearrangement joins TRBV12-2 to TRBJ2-1; the D call TRBD1 from the table was never checked on the DNA. TRBV12-2 is an annotated pseudogene. The CDR3 is 19 residues long. The CDR3 reads CASRLAPGEGARSYNEQFF. In DNA, the CDR3 is TGTGCAAGTCGCTTAGCACCGGGCGAGGGGGCTCGGTCCTACAATGAGCAGTTCTTC.

This clone was counted once. This chain uses TRBV5-6 with TRBJ2-2; D call uncertain. V dropped 4 bases and J dropped 4 bases, with 8 bases sitting between them. The CDR3 is 13 residues long. From germline, CDR1 is SGHDT and CDR2 YYEEEE. CDR3 coding DNA: TGTGCCAGCAGCCCGGACCTCACCGGGGAGCTGTTTTTT. Its protein product is CASSPDLTGELFF.

The rearrangement links TRBV9 to TRBJ1-5; D not certain. From germline, CDR1 is SGDLS and CDR2 YYNGEE. The length of the CDR3 is 13 residues. V lost 2 bases and J lost 1, with 4 bases in between. The DNA of the CDR3 is TGTGCCAGCAGCGTCGGAAGCAATCAGCCCCAGCATTTT. Its translation: CASSVGSNQPQHF.

The rearrangement uses TRBV4-1 and TRBJ1-1; tentative D call: TRBD1 (6 bases). Trimming left V 5 bases short and J 0 bases short, with 10 bases between. Looked up from germline, CDR1 is MGHRA and CDR2 is YSYEKL. The CDR3 totals 14 residues. This CDR3 reads CASSSRGVNTEAFF. The DNA of the CDR3 is TGCGCCAGCAGCAGCAGGGGAGTGAACACTGAAGCTTTCTTT.

The chain employs TRBV5-6 and TRBJ2-7; D ambiguous. The CDR3 extends over 11 amino acids. Trimming took 4 bases from V and 7 from J, leaving 9 bases between them. The V gene's germline CDR1 is SGHDT and CDR2 YYEEEE. The CDR3 sequence is CASSASREQYF. CDR3 nucleotide sequence: TGTGCCAGCAGCGCGTCTAGAGAGCAGTACTTC.

The rearrangement joins TRBV5-1 to TRBJ2-1, with D possibly called TRBD1 or TRBD2 (5 bases each). The V gene lost 3 bases and the J gene lost 11 bases, with 12 bases spanning the gap. The CDR3 is made up of 12 amino acids. The germline V gene has CDR1 SGHRS and CDR2 YFSETQ. The DNA for the CDR3 is TGCGCCAGCAGCTCGGGGACGGCCCAGCAGTTCTTC. Translation gives CASSSGTAQQFF.

The chain uses TRBV6-6 and TRBJ2-5; D remains unclear. With 5 bases removed from V and 5 bases from J, the gap between germline ends came to 6 bases. This CDR3 region has 11 residues. Germline CDR1 MNHNY, CDR2 SVGAGI (reference sequence). The DNA for the CDR3 is TGTGCCAGCAGTAACGGGGAGACCCAGTACTTC. Translating it yields CASSNGETQYF.

This clone was recorded a few times. The rearrangement uses TRBV7-3 and TRBJ1-1; TRBD1 is a possible D gene (5 bases). The V end was cut by 4 bases, the J end by 9 bases, with 15 bases between. The CDR3 spans 13 residues. Germline V gene data show CDR1 as SGHTA and CDR2 as FQGTGA. The CDR3 DNA sequence: TGTGCCAGCAGCTCCTATGGGGGGGAAAAAGCTTTCTTT. It encodes CASSSYGGEKAFF.

This clone was counted only a few times. This chain uses TRBV9 with TRBJ1-1, with D possibly matching TRBD1 (5 bases). In germline, CDR1 is SGDLS, CDR2 YYNGEE. The CDR3 has 13 residues. Between the trimmed V and J ends, which lost 3 bases and 9 bases, there was a span of 15 bases. The CDR3 loop is CASSADHRGKAFF. The CDR3 DNA follows: TGTGCCAGCAGCGCAGACCACCGGGGGAAAGCTTTCTTT. Full variable domain (missing parts from reference TRBV9 and TRBJ1-1): DSGVTQTPKHLITATGQRVTLRCSPRSGDLSVYWYQQSLDQGLQFLIQYYNGEERAKGNILERFSAQQFPDLHSELNLSSLELGDSALYFCASSADHRGKAFFGQGTRLTVV.

The chain joins TRBV27 to TRBJ1-4; no definite D call. Deletions cut 4 bases from V and 8 bases from J, with 8 bases between. The CDR3 totals 12 residues. Germline values: CDR1 MNHEY, CDR2 SMNVEV (reference sequence). This chain's CDR3 is CASSSRGEKLFF. In DNA form, the CDR3 reads TGTGCCAGCAGTTCCAGAGGGGAAAAACTGTTTTTT.

This chain connects TRBV7-6 to TRBJ2-5, with 11 bases lining up with TRBD1. Losses at the gene ends were 0 bases for V and 5 bases for J; bases not matched to a gene: 5. CDR1 and CDR2 (germline): SGHVS, FNYEAQ. The CDR3 contains 16 residues. The CDR3: CASSLAGQGAWETQYF. CDR3 nucleotide sequence: TGTGCCAGCAGCTTAGCTGGACAGGGGGCTTGGGAGACCCAGTACTTC.

This sequence joins TRBV7-9 and TRBJ1-5; no clear D gene. The CDR3 covers 16 residues. V dropped 1 base and J dropped 6 bases, with 16 bases sitting between them. Germline V lookup: CDR1 SEHNR, CDR2 FQNEAQ (reference sequence). CDR3: CASSLVVSLGGQPQHF. The CDR3 DNA reads as TGTGCCAGCAGCTTAGTTGTCTCTCTGGGCGGTCAGCCCCAGCATTTT.

This chain uses TRBV6-5 with TRBJ1-1; TRBD1 is a possible D gene (5 bases). Trimming stripped 0 bases from V and 4 bases from J, with 9 bases between. Germline lookup yields CDR1 MNHEY and CDR2 SVGAGI. CDR3 size: 14 residues. CDR3 coding DNA: TGTGCCAGCAGTTACTCGCCAGGGACCACTGAAGCTTTCTTT. Translating gives CASSYSPGTTEAFF.

As concerns this clone: This same CDR3 is encoded by further DNA sequences in the sample. This chain uses TRBV9 with TRBJ2-4; TRBD2 matches 9 bases. The CDR3 contains 14 residues. Unmatched junction bases numbered 5, after V lost 3 bases and J lost 7 bases. Per the germline V gene, CDR1 is SGDLS and CDR2 is YYNGEE. This CDR3 reads CASSAGTSTNIQYF. CDR3 nucleotides: TGTGCCAGCAGCGCCGGGACTAGCACCAACATTCAGTACTTC.